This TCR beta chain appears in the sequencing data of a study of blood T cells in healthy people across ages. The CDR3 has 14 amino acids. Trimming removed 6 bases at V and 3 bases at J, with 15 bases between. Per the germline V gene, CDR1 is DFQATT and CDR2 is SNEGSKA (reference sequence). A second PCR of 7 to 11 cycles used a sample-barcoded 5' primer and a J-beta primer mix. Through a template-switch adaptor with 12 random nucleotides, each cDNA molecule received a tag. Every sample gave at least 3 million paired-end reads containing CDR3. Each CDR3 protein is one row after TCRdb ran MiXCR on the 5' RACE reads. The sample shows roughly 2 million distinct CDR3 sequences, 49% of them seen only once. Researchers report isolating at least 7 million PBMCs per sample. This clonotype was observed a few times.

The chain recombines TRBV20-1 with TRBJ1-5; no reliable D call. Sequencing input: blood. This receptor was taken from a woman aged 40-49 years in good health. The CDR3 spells CSARKPAPNQPQHF. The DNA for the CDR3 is TGCAGTGCCAGGAAACCTGCGCCCAATCAGCCCCAGCATTTT.